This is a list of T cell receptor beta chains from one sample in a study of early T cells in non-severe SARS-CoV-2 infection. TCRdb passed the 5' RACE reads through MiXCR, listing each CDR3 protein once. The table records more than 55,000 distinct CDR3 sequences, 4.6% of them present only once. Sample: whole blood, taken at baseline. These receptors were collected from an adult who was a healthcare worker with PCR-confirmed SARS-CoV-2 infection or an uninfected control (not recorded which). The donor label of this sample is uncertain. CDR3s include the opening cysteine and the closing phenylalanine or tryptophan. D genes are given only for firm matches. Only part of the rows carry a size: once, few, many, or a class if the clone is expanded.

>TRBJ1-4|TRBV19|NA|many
CASTVREGEEKLFF
TGTGCCAGTACCGTCCGGGAGGGCGAGGAAAAACTGTTTTTT
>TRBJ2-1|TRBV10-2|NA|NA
CASSEGSNEQFF
TGCGCCAGCAGTGAGGGGTCCAATGAGCAGTTCTTC
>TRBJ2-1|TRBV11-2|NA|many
CASSLRRTYNEQFF
TGTGCCAGCAGCTTACGACGAACCTACAATGAGCAGTTCTTC
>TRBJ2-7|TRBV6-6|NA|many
CASSYLYEQYF
TGTGCCAGCAGTTACCTCTACGAGCAGTACTTC
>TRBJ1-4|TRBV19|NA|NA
CASSGQRATNEKLFF
TGTGCCAGTAGTGGACAGCGGGCAACTAATGAAAAACTGTTTTTT
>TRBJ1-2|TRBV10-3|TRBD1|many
CAISDPTRTGDGYTF
TGTGCCATCAGTGATCCGACCCGGACAGGGGACGGCTACACCTTC
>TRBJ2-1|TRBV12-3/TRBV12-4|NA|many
CASSTERLSSYNEQFF
TGTGCCAGCAGTACCGAGCGCCTGAGCTCCTACAATGAGCAGTTCTTC
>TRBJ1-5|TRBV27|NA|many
CASSLVAPSDYQPQHF
TGTGCCAGCAGTTTAGTGGCTCCTTCAGACTATCAGCCCCAGCATTTT
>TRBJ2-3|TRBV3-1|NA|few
CASSLGVGSSTDTQYF
TGTGCCAGCAGCCTCGGGGTCGGCTCTAGCACAGATACGCAGTATTTT
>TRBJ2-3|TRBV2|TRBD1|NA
CASSEVGDSGSSADTQYF
TGTGCCAGCAGTGAAGTCGGGGACAGTGGATCTTCGGCAGATACGCAGTATTTT
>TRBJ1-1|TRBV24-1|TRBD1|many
CATSPRQGTRAFF
TGTGCCACCAGCCCGAGACAGGGGACTCGGGCTTTCTTT
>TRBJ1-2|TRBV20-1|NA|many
CSASPRQLSPTAGYTF
TGCAGTGCTTCTCCGCGACAGCTGTCGCCCACCGCTGGCTACACCTTC
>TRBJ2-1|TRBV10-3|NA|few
CAISASGNNNEQFF
TGTGCCATCAGTGCGAGTGGTAATAACAATGAGCAGTTCTTC
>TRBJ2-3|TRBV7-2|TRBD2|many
CASSLRPGTSGGAGTDTQYF
TGTGCCAGCAGCTTACGCCCAGGGACTAGCGGGGGGGCAGGCACAGATACGCAGTATTTT
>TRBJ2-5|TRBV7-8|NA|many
CASSRNRVETQYF
TGTGCCAGCAGCCGGAACAGAGTAGAGACCCAGTACTTC
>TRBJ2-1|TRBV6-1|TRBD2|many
CASRAGGMYNEQFF
TGTGCCAGCAGGGCGGGGGGGATGTACAATGAGCAGTTCTTC
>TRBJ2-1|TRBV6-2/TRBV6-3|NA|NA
CASNPNRDSYNEQFF
TGTGCCAGCAATCCCAACAGGGACTCCTACAATGAGCAGTTCTTC
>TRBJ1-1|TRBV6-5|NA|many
CASSGTANTEAFF
TGTGCCAGCAGTGGGACGGCGAACACTGAAGCTTTCTTT
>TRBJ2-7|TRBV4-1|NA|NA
CASRQQPQGIYEQYF
TGCGCCAGCAGGCAACAACCCCAGGGGATCTACGAGCAGTACTTC
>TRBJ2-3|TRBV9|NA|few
CASNSLAGGTQYF
TGTGCCAGCAACTCCCTGGCCGGGGGTACGCAGTATTTT
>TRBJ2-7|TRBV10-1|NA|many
CASSAQVGNEQYF
TGCGCCAGCAGTGCACAGGTCGGAAACGAGCAGTACTTC
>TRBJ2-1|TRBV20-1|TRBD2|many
CSAIKPLAGDFSHEQFF
TGCAGTGCCATTAAACCTCTTGCGGGGGATTTTTCCCATGAGCAGTTCTTC
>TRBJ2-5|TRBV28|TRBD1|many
CASSPRDSPRETQYF
TGTGCCAGCAGTCCCCGGGACAGTCCCCGCGAGACCCAGTACTTC
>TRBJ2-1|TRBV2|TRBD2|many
CASSPTSGGDLISGNEQFF
TGTGCCAGCAGCCCGACTAGCGGGGGCGACTTAATCTCTGGCAATGAGCAGTTCTTC
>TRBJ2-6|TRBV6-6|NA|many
CASTPVGANVLTF
TGTGCCAGCACCCCTGTTGGGGCCAACGTCCTGACTTTC
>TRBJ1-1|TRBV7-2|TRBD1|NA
CASSTQGAEAFF
TGTGCCAGCAGCACACAGGGGGCTGAAGCTTTCTTT
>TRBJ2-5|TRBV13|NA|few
CASSVQDIQETQYF
TGTGCCAGCAGCGTCCAAGACATCCAAGAGACCCAGTACTTC
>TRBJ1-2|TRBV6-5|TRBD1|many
CASSYFGQGDYGYTF
TGTGCCAGCAGTTACTTTGGACAGGGTGACTATGGCTACACCTTC
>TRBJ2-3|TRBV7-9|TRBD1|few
CASRETGLRTDTQYF
TGTGCCAGCAGAGAGACAGGGTTACGTACAGATACGCAGTATTTT
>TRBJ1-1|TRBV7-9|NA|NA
CASSTDTEAFF
TGTGCCAGCAGCACGGACACTGAAGCTTTCTTT
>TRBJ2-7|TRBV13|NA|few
CASSPQGPGRYEQYF
TGTGCCAGCAGCCCGCAGGGGCCGGGGAGGTACGAGCAGTACTTC
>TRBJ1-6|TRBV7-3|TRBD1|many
CASSLQGQGISPLHF
TGTGCCAGCAGTCTCCAGGGACAGGGGATTTCACCCCTCCACTTT
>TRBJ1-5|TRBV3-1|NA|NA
CASNQGLYSNQPQHF
TGTGCCAGCAACCAAGGCCTTTATAGCAATCAGCCCCAGCATTTT
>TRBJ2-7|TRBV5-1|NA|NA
CASSLTGTPGEQYF
TGCGCCAGCAGCTTAACAGGGACCCCAGGGGAGCAGTACTTC
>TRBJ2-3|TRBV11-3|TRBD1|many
CASSPRTGGDTDTQYF
TGTGCCAGCAGCCCTCGGACAGGGGGAGACACAGATACGCAGTATTTT
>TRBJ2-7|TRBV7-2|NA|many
CASSLGRGPSYEQYF
TGTGCCAGCAGCTTAGGCCGGGGCCCCTCCTACGAGCAGTACTTC
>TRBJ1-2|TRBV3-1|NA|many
CASSRASQGRADGYTF
TGTGCCAGCAGCCGCGCCTCTCAAGGCAGGGCCGATGGCTACACCTTC
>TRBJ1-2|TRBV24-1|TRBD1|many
CATSDPRTGTNYGYTF
TGTGCCACCAGTGATCCCCGGACAGGGACTAACTATGGCTACACCTTC
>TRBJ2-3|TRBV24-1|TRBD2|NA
CATSDKTSASTDTQYF
TGTGCCACCAGTGATAAGACTAGCGCCAGCACAGATACGCAGTATTTT
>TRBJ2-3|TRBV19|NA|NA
CASSTAGIPDTQYF
TGTGCCAGTAGTACAGCAGGAATCCCGGATACGCAGTATTTT
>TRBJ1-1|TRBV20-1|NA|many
CSAPRQTEAFF
TGCAGTGCTCCTCGACAAACTGAAGCTTTCTTT
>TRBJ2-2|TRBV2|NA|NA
CASIEEATGELFF
TGTGCCAGCATAGAGGAGGCCACCGGGGAGCTGTTTTTT